The TCR beta chain described here comes from a study of T cells after yellow fever vaccination. In the study overall: Preparation used SMART-Seq v4 Ultra Low Input for the low-cell-number fractions. Whole-study findings and limits: Post-booster reappearance was seen for most primary-vaccination clones (nearly 97% CD4, 80% to 90% CD8).

V lost 3 bases, J lost 3 bases, and 9 bases lay in between. CDR3 length equals 13 residues. The germline gives CDR1 DFQATT, CDR2 SNEGSKA (reference sequence). Of note for this clonotype: Its antigen remains unidentified.

MiXCR, applied by TCRdb to the 5' RACE reads, yields one record per CDR3 protein. The sample yields approximately 510,000 distinct CDR3 sequences, less than 25% seen once. This receptor was obtained from a man younger than 35 who received the YFV17D yellow fever vaccine. The chain combines TRBV20-1 with TRBJ2-1; D is unresolved. The material sequenced was PBMCs, taken roughly 23 days after the first yellow fever vaccination. CDR3 region: CSASWPNYNEQFF. The CDR3 nucleotides read TGCAGTGCTAGTTGGCCCAACTACAATGAGCAGTTCTTC.